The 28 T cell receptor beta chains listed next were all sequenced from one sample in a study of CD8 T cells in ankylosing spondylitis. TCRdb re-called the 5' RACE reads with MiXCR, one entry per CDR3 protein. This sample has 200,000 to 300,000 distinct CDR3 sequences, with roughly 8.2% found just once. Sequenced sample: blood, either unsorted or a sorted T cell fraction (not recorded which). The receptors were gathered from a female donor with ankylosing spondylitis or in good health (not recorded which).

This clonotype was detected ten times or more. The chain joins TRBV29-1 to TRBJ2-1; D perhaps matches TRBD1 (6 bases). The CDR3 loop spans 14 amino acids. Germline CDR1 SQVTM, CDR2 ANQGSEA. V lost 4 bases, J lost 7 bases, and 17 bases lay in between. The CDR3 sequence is CSVVGPGVRNEQFF. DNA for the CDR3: TGCAGCGTTGTGGGGCCAGGGGTTAGGAATGAGCAGTTCTTC.

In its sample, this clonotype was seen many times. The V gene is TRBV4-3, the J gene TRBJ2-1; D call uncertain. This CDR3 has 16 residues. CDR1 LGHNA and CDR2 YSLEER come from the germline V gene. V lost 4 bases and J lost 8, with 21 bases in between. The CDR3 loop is CASSRSLGGSSYEQFF. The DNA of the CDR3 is TGCGCCAGCAGCCGTTCCCTTGGTGGCAGTAGTTATGAGCAGTTCTTC.

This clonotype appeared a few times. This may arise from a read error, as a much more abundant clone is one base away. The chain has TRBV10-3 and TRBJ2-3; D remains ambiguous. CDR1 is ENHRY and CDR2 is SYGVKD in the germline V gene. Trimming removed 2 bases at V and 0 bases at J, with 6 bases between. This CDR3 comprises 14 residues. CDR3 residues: CAISEGESTDTQYF. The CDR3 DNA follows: TGTGCCATCAGTGAGGGCGAAAGCACAGATACGCAGTATTTT.

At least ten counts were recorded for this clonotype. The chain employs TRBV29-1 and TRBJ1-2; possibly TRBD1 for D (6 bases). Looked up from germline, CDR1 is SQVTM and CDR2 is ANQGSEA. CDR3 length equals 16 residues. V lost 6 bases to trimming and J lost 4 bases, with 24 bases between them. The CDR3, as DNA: TGCAGCGTATGGGGGGCGCGAGTAGGGGTGGCCTATGGCTACACCTTC. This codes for CSVWGARVGVAYGYTF.

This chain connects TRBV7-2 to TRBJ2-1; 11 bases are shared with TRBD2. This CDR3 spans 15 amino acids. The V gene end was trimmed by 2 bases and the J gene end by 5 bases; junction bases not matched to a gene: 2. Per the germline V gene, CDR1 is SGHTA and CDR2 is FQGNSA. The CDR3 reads CTSSLTSGGHNEQFF. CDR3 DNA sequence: TGTACCAGCAGCTTAACTAGCGGGGGACACAATGAGCAGTTCTTC.

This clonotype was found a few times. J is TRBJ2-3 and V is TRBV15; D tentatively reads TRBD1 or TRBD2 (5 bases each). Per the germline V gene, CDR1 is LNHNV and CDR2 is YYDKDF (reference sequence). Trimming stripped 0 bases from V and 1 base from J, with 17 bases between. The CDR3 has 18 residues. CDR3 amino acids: CATSREGKGSWRTDTQYF. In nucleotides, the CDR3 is TGTGCCACCAGCAGAGAGGGGAAGGGGAGTTGGCGCACAGATACGCAGTATTTT.

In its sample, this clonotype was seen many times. CDR3 DNA: TGCAGTCCAGCCGGGACATACGGCTACACCTTC. Amino acids: CSPAGTYGYTF. J is TRBJ1-2 and V is TRBV20-1; TRBD1 is a possible D gene (6 bases). Looked up from germline, CDR1 is DFQATT and CDR2 is SNEGSKA (reference sequence). The V gene lost 8 bases and the J gene lost 8 bases, with 15 bases spanning the gap. The CDR3 spans 11 residues.

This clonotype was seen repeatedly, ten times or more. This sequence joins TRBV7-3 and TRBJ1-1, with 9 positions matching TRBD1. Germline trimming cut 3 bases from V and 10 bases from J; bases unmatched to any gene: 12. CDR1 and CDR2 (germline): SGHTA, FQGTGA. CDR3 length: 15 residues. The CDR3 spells CASSLAPGTGRGAFF. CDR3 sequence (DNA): TGTGCCAGCAGCTTGGCCCCCGGGACAGGGAGGGGAGCTTTCTTT.

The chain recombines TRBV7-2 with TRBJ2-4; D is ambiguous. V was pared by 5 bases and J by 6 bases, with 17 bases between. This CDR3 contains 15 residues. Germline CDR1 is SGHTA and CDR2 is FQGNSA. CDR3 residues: CASSPQATLGNIQYF. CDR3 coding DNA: TGTGCCAGCAGCCCCCAGGCTACCCTTGGAAACATTCAGTACTTC.

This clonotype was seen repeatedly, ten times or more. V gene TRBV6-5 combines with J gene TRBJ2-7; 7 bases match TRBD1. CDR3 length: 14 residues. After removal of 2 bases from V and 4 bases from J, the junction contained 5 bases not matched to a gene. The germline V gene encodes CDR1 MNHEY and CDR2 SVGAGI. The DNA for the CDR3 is TGTGCCAGCAGTTACGGGGACAGACATTACGAGCAGTACTTC. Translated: CASSYGDRHYEQYF.

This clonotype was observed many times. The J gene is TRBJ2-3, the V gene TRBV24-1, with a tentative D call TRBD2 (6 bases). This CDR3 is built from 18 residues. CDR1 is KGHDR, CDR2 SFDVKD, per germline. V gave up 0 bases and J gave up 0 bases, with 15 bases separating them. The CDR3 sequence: CATSDLQTGTSSTDTQYF. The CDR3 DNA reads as TGTGCCACCAGTGATTTGCAGACCGGGACTTCTAGCACAGATACGCAGTATTTT.

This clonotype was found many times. CDR3 DNA sequence: TGTGCCAGTGGGTGGGACAGGGGTCGCCCACGCAGGTACTTC. Its protein is CASGWDRGRPRRYF. J is TRBJ2-4 and V is TRBV19; 10 bases line up with TRBD1. The CDR3 totals 14 residues. CDR1 LNHDA and CDR2 SQIVND come from the germline V gene (reference sequence). V was pared by 8 bases and J by 15 bases, with 16 bases of the junction left unmatched.

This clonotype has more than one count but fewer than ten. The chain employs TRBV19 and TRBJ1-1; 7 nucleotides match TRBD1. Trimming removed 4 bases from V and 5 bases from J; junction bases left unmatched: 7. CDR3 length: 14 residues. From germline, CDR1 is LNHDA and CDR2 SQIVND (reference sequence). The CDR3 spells CASSKGDSRTEAFF. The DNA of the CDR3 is TGTGCCAGTAGTAAGGGGGACAGTCGGACTGAAGCTTTCTTT.

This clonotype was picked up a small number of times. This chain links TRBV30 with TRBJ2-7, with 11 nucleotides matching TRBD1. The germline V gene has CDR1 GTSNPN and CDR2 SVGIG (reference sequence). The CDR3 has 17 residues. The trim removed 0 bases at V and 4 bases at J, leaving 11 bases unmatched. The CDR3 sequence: CAWSVDDGGTGGYEQYF. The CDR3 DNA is TGTGCCTGGAGTGTGGATGATGGAGGGACAGGGGGTTACGAGCAGTACTTC.

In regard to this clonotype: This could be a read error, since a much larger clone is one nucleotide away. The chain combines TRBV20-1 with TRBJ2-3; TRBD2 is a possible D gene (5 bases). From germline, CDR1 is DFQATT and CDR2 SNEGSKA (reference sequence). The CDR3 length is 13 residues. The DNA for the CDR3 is TGCAGTACTAGAGATTGGAGCACAGATACGCAGTATTTT. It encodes CSTRDWSTDTQYF.

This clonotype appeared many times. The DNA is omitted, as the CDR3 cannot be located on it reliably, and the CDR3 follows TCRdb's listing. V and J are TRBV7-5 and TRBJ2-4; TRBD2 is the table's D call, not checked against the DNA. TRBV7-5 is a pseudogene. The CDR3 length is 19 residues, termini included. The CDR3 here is CISVSEARGLAGAKNIQYF.

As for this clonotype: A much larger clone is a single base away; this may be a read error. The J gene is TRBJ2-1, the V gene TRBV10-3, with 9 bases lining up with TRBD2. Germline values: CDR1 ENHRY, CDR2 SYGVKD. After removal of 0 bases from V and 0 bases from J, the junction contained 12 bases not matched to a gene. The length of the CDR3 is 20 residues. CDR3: CAISESPRASGKSSYNEQFF. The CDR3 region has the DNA TGTGCCATCAGTGAGTCTCCACGGGCTAGCGGGAAGAGCTCCTACAATGAGCAGTTCTTC.

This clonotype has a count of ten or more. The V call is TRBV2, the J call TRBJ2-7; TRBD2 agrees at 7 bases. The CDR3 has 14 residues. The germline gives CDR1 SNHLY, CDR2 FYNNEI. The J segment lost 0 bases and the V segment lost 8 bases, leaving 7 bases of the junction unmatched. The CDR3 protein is CASQQGGSSYEQYF. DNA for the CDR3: TGTGCCAGCCAGCAGGGAGGGAGCTCCTACGAGCAGTACTTC.

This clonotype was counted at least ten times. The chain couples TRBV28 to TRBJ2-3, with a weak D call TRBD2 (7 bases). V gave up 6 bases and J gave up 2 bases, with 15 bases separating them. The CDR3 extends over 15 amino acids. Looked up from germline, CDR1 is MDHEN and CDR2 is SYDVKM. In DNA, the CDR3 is TGTGCCAGCAGCATGGCGGGGGCCGCCACAGATACGCAGTATTTT. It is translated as CASSMAGAATDTQYF.

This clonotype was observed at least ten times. The CDR3 protein is CASSVDAVPYEQYF. In DNA form, the CDR3 reads TGTGCCAGCAGCGTAGACGCGGTACCCTACGAGCAGTACTTC. The V and J genes are TRBV9 and TRBJ2-7, with D uncertain. Looked up from germline, CDR1 is SGDLS and CDR2 is YYNGEE. Trimming cost V 0 bases and J 2 bases, with 9 bases left between them. This CDR3 is 14 amino acids long.

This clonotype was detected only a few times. Written as DNA, the CDR3 is TGTGCCAGCGGACAGCAAGAGACCCAGTACTTC. This codes for CASGQQETQYF. V and J are TRBV19 and TRBJ2-5, with a weak D call TRBD1 (6 bases). Germline CDR1 LNHDA, CDR2 SQIVND (reference sequence). This CDR3 comprises 11 residues. The ends were cut back, 9 bases at V and 2 bases at J, with 7 bases in the middle.

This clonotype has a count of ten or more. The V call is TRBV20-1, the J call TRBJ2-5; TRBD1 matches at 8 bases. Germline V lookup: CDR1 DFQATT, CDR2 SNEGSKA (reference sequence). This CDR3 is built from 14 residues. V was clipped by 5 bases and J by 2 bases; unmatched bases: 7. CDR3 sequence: CSAPAGGRQETQYF. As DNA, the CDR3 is TGCAGTGCTCCGGCAGGGGGCCGGCAAGAGACCCAGTACTTC.

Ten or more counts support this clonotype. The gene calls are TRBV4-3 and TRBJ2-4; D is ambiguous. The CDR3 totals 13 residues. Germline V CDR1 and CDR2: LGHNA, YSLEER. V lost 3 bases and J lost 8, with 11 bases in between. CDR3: CASSQSRSDIQYF. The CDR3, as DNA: TGCGCCAGCAGCCAGTCTAGATCCGACATTCAGTACTTC.

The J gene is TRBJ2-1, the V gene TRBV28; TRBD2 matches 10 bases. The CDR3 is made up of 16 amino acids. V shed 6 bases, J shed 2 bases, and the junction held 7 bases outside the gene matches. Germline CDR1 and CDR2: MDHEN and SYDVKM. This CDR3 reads CASRPWTSGAYNEQFF. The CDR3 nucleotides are TGTGCCAGCAGACCCTGGACTAGCGGAGCCTACAATGAGCAGTTCTTC.

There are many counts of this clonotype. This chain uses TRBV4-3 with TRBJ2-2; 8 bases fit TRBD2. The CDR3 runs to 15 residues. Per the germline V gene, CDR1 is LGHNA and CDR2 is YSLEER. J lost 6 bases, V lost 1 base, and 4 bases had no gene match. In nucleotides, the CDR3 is TGCGCCAGCAGCCAAGGGGGACTAGAGGCCGGGGAGCTGTTTTTT. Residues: CASSQGGLEAGELFF.

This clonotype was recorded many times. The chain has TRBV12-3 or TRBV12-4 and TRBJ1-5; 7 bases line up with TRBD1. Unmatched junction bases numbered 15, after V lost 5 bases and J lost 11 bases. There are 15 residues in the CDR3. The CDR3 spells CASSALGGGIRAQHF. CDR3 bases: TGTGCCAGCAGTGCCCTGGGAGGGGGCATTAGGGCCCAGCATTTT.

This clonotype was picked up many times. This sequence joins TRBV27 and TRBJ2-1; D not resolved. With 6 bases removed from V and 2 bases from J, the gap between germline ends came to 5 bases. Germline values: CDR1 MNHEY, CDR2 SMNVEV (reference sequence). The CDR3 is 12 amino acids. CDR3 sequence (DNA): TGTGCCAGCAGGGACCCCTACAATGAGCAGTTCTTC. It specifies CASRDPYNEQFF.

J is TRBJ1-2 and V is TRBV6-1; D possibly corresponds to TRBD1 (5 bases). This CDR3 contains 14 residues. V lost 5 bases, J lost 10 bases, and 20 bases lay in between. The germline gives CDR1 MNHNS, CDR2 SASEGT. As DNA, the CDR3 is TGTGCCAGCAGTATTAGGGGCCTCGCGGGCGACTACACCTTC. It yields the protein CASSIRGLAGDYTF.